A selection of T cell receptor beta chains follows, all from one sample in a study of cytomegalovirus exposure and HLA in healthy donors. Clones were read by immunoSEQ multiplex PCR, and TCRdb kept only the in-frame ones, dropping some. The sample lists more than 95,000 clones; around 86% were seen once. The sequenced sample was PBMCs. These receptors were taken from a man aged 18 to 29 in good health and CMV-seronegative. Each CDR3 is given with its conserved first and last residue. The order of the fields is clone size, V gene, J gene, D gene, CDR3 DNA, CDR3 protein. A D gene is named only where the DNA matches it firmly. Rows give clone size only sometimes, using once, few, many, or a class for an expanded clone.

clone_size: -; v_call: TRBV2; j_call: TRBJ2-7; d_call: TRBD1; cdr3_nt: TGTGCCAGCAGTGAAGAGGACAGGCCTACCTACGAGCAGTACTTC; cdr3_aa: CASSEEDRPTYEQYF
clone_size: -; v_call: TRBV9; j_call: TRBJ2-3; d_call: TRBD2; cdr3_nt: TGTGCCAGCAGCCTCCGACTAGCGGGAGGGAGCACAGATACGCAGTATTTT; cdr3_aa: CASSLRLAGGSTDTQYF
clone_size: -; v_call: TRBV5-1; j_call: TRBJ1-1; d_call: -; cdr3_nt: TGCGCCAGCAGCTTGCAGGGTATGGGCACTGAAGCTTTCTTT; cdr3_aa: CASSLQGMGTEAFF
clone_size: -; v_call: TRBV7-2; j_call: TRBJ1-5; d_call: TRBD1; cdr3_nt: TGTGCCAGCAGTCTAGGGGGCGATCAGCCCCAGCATTTT; cdr3_aa: CASSLGGDQPQHF
clone_size: -; v_call: TRBV11-1; j_call: TRBJ1-1; d_call: TRBD1; cdr3_nt: TGTGCCAGCAGCCTGACAGGGGTGGGTACTGAAGCTTTCTTT; cdr3_aa: CASSLTGVGTEAFF
clone_size: -; v_call: TRBV30; j_call: TRBJ1-2; d_call: TRBD1; cdr3_nt: TGTGCCTGGAGTGTACCACAGGGGGTTTACTATGGCTACACCTTC; cdr3_aa: CAWSVPQGVYYGYTF
clone_size: few; v_call: TRBV5-1; j_call: TRBJ1-2; d_call: -; cdr3_nt: TGCGCCAGCAGCTTGGCCATAAGGGGCGCTGGCTACACCTTC; cdr3_aa: CASSLAIRGAGYTF
clone_size: -; v_call: TRBV7-8; j_call: TRBJ2-2; d_call: -; cdr3_nt: TGTGCCAGTACTAGCCGGAACACCGGGGAGCTGTTTTTT; cdr3_aa: CASTSRNTGELFF
clone_size: -; v_call: TRBV27; j_call: TRBJ2-3; d_call: TRBD2; cdr3_nt: TGTGCCAGCAGCTTACGATCCTTAGCGGGGGACAGCACAGATACGCAGTATTTT; cdr3_aa: CASSLRSLAGDSTDTQYF
clone_size: -; v_call: TRBV29-1; j_call: TRBJ1-3; d_call: -; cdr3_nt: TGCAGCGTGGAAGGGAGCTCTGGAAACACCATATATTTT; cdr3_aa: CSVEGSSGNTIYF
clone_size: -; v_call: TRBV5-4; j_call: TRBJ2-3; d_call: -; cdr3_nt: TGTGCCAGCAGCTTTTTCTTATCTAGCACAGATACGCAGTATTTT; cdr3_aa: CASSFFLSSTDTQYF
clone_size: -; v_call: TRBV28; j_call: TRBJ2-7; d_call: -; cdr3_nt: TGTGCCAGCAGTTCCCATAGCGGCCAATACGAGCAGTACTTC; cdr3_aa: CASSSHSGQYEQYF
clone_size: -; v_call: TRBV18; j_call: TRBJ2-3; d_call: -; cdr3_nt: TGTGCCAGCTCAGCCCCAGGGCCAGATACGCAGTATTTT; cdr3_aa: CASSAPGPDTQYF
clone_size: -; v_call: TRBV6-1; j_call: TRBJ1-2; d_call: -; cdr3_nt: TGTGCCAGCAGTGAAGCGCGAGGTCTGGGCTACACCTTC; cdr3_aa: CASSEARGLGYTF
clone_size: -; v_call: TRBV7-9; j_call: TRBJ1-4; d_call: -; cdr3_nt: TGTGCCAGCAGCTCGGACTCACGGGAAAAACTGTTTTTT; cdr3_aa: CASSSDSREKLFF
clone_size: few; v_call: TRBV2; j_call: TRBJ2-1; d_call: TRBD1; cdr3_nt: TGTGCCAGCACGAACCAGGGGGCAGAATACAATGAGCAGTTCTTC; cdr3_aa: CASTNQGAEYNEQFF
clone_size: -; v_call: TRBV2; j_call: TRBJ2-7; d_call: -; cdr3_nt: TGTGCCAGCAGTGAGCAGGACTTTACCTACGAGCAGTACTTC; cdr3_aa: CASSEQDFTYEQYF
clone_size: few; v_call: TRBV9; j_call: TRBJ2-2; d_call: -; cdr3_nt: TGTGCCAGCATGGAAGGGGTCACCGGGGAGCTGTTTTTT; cdr3_aa: CASMEGVTGELFF
clone_size: once; v_call: TRBV30; j_call: TRBJ2-2; d_call: -; cdr3_nt: TGTGCCTCCGGTTTCACCGGGGAGCTGTTTTTT; cdr3_aa: CASGFTGELFF
clone_size: -; v_call: TRBV27; j_call: TRBJ1-2; d_call: TRBD1; cdr3_nt: TGTGCCAGCAGTGGGACAGGGGGGAGGTATGGCTACACCTTC; cdr3_aa: CASSGTGGRYGYTF
clone_size: -; v_call: TRBV7-6; j_call: TRBJ1-5; d_call: -; cdr3_nt: TGTGCCAGCAGCTTAGGAGATCAGCCCCAGCATTTT; cdr3_aa: CASSLGDQPQHF
clone_size: -; v_call: TRBV7-7; j_call: TRBJ2-7; d_call: TRBD1; cdr3_nt: TGTGCTAGCAGCTATCGACAGGGCTACGAGCAGTACTTC; cdr3_aa: CASSYRQGYEQYF
clone_size: -; v_call: TRBV5-1; j_call: TRBJ2-2; d_call: -; cdr3_nt: TGCGCCAGCAGCTTGTTCGGGGTGAACACCGGGGAGCTGTTTTTT; cdr3_aa: CASSLFGVNTGELFF
clone_size: -; v_call: TRBV19; j_call: TRBJ1-1; d_call: -; cdr3_nt: TGTGCCAGTGTCTCCAGGCTTAACACTGAAGCTTTCTTT; cdr3_aa: CASVSRLNTEAFF
clone_size: -; v_call: TRBV5-6; j_call: TRBJ2-7; d_call: TRBD1; cdr3_nt: TGTGCCAGCAGCCCCCCCAGGGGGAGCGTTGGAGAGCAGTACTTC; cdr3_aa: CASSPPRGSVGEQYF
clone_size: -; v_call: TRBV7-8; j_call: TRBJ1-1; d_call: -; cdr3_nt: TGTGCCAGCAGCTTCGACTTCTCTCCGGGACAAAGGTCCACTGAAGCTTTCTTT; cdr3_aa: CASSFDFSPGQRSTEAFF
clone_size: -; v_call: TRBV1; j_call: TRBJ2-2; d_call: -; cdr3_nt: TGCACCAGCAGCCACCCGGGACTAGCGGGTCGTAGGGGGCTGTTTTTT; cdr3_aa: CTSSHPGLAGRRGLFF
clone_size: -; v_call: TRBV6-5; j_call: TRBJ1-2; d_call: -; cdr3_nt: TGTGCCAGCAGCCTGGGGGGGGGCGCGTATGGCTACACCTTC; cdr3_aa: CASSLGGGAYGYTF
clone_size: -; v_call: TRBV12-5; j_call: TRBJ1-2; d_call: -; cdr3_nt: TGTGCTAGTGGTTTGGTGAGGGTGGGCAATGGCTACACCTTC; cdr3_aa: CASGLVRVGNGYTF
clone_size: -; v_call: TRBV6-6; j_call: TRBJ1-2; d_call: -; cdr3_nt: TGTGCCAGCAGTTACCGAACGGACAGTACGTATGGCTACACCTTC; cdr3_aa: CASSYRTDSTYGYTF
clone_size: -; v_call: TRBV5-1; j_call: TRBJ2-7; d_call: TRBD1; cdr3_nt: TGCGCCAGCAGCTTGTTAGGCAAGGACAGGCTCTACGAGCAGTACTTC; cdr3_aa: CASSLLGKDRLYEQYF
clone_size: -; v_call: TRBV2; j_call: TRBJ2-7; d_call: TRBD2; cdr3_nt: TGTGCCAGCAGTGAAGCGCAGTGGCGGGAGGAACCTTACGAGCAGTACTTC; cdr3_aa: CASSEAQWREEPYEQYF
clone_size: -; v_call: TRBV5-1; j_call: TRBJ2-7; d_call: -; cdr3_nt: TGCGCCAGCAGCTTGTCATCTTTAGCCTACGAGCAGTACTTC; cdr3_aa: CASSLSSLAYEQYF
clone_size: once; v_call: TRBV9; j_call: TRBJ2-1; d_call: TRBD2; cdr3_nt: TGTGCCAGCAGCGCCAGCGGGGGGGCGATGGATGAGCAGTTCTTC; cdr3_aa: CASSASGGAMDEQFF
clone_size: -; v_call: TRBV7-9; j_call: TRBJ2-7; d_call: TRBD1; cdr3_nt: TGTGCCAGCAGCTCCGGGACAGGGGGCCTCGAGCAGTACTTC; cdr3_aa: CASSSGTGGLEQYF
clone_size: many; v_call: TRBV11-2; j_call: TRBJ2-7; d_call: TRBD2; cdr3_nt: TGTGCCAGCAGTGAGACCGGGACTAGCGGGAGGAGAGACGAGCAGTACTTC; cdr3_aa: CASSETGTSGRRDEQYF
clone_size: -; v_call: TRBV6-1; j_call: TRBJ1-5; d_call: TRBD1; cdr3_nt: TGTGCCAGCAGTGTTAACAGGGGGATCGGTCAGCCCCAGCATTTT; cdr3_aa: CASSVNRGIGQPQHF
clone_size: -; v_call: TRBV29-1; j_call: TRBJ2-5; d_call: -; cdr3_nt: TGCAGTGGACAACGGGCGGGGGCCCGGGAGACCCAGTACTTC; cdr3_aa: CSGQRAGARETQYF
clone_size: -; v_call: TRBV30; j_call: TRBJ1-4; d_call: -; cdr3_nt: TGTGCCTGGAGACCCCGACAGGAAAAACTGTTTTTT; cdr3_aa: CAWRPRQEKLFF
clone_size: -; v_call: TRBV2; j_call: TRBJ1-2; d_call: -; cdr3_nt: TGTGCCATAGAATCTGGCACCTTC; cdr3_aa: CAIESGTF
clone_size: few; v_call: TRBV9; j_call: TRBJ2-7; d_call: TRBD2; cdr3_nt: TGTGCCAGCAGCGTAGCTCCAGCGGGAGGGCGGGACGAGCAGTACTTC; cdr3_aa: CASSVAPAGGRDEQYF
clone_size: -; v_call: TRBV7-9; j_call: TRBJ1-1; d_call: TRBD1; cdr3_nt: TGTGCCAGCAGCTGGGGGACAGGGGAACAGGAAGCTTTCTTT; cdr3_aa: CASSWGTGEQEAFF
clone_size: -; v_call: TRBV7-2; j_call: TRBJ1-4; d_call: TRBD1; cdr3_nt: TGTGCCAGCAGCCCCTCACAGGGGGCCAATGAAAAACTGTTTTTT; cdr3_aa: CASSPSQGANEKLFF